The 4 T cell receptor beta chains below all came from one sample that was sequenced in a study of OX40 agonist ivuxolimab in advanced cancers. Repertoires were generated with immunoSEQ multiplex PCR, while TCRdb's copy carries only in-frame clones and drops some. Among 85,000 to 100,000 clones listed, 85% to 90% were seen once. The sample here was CD4+ or CD8+ T cells sorted from blood, taken in a trial of the OX40 agonist ivuxolimab. All receptors derive from an adult with an advanced solid tumor such as melanoma, head and neck, liver or kidney cancer.

The V gene is TRBV15, the J gene TRBJ2-7; a weak D match, TRBD2 (6 bases). Trimming took 0 bases from V and 2 from J, leaving 14 bases between them. This CDR3 contains 16 residues. Germline V gene sequence: CDR1 LNHNV, CDR2 YYDKDF (reference sequence). CDR3 loop: CATSREAAGRPYEQYF. CDR3 bases: TGTGCCACCAGCAGAGAAGCTGCGGGGAGACCCTACGAGCAGTACTTC.

The chain employs TRBV5-1 and TRBJ1-2; D call uncertain. This CDR3 contains 14 residues. Looked up from germline, CDR1 is SGHRS and CDR2 is YFSETQ. Trimming pared 2 bases from V and 2 bases from J, leaving 10 bases between. The CDR3 DNA is TGCGCCAGCAGCTTCGTTCAGACAAACTATGGCTACACCTTC. This sequence encodes CASSFVQTNYGYTF.

The rearrangement joins TRBV11-3 to TRBJ2-6; no clear D. Germline CDR1 SGHNT, CDR2 YENEEA. Trimming took 3 bases from V and 2 from J, leaving 5 bases between them. The CDR3 extends over 14 amino acids. CDR3 residues: CASSFTAGANVLTF. The CDR3 DNA is TGTGCCAGCAGCTTCACGGCTGGGGCCAACGTCCTGACTTTC. The full variable domain, in which reference TRBV11-3 and TRBJ2-6 provide the parts outside the CDR3, is EAGVVQSPRYKIIEKKQPVAFWCNPISGHNTLYWYLQNLGQGPELLIRYENEEAVDDSQLPKDRFSAERLKGVDSTLKIQPAELGDSAVYLCASSFTAGANVLTFGAGSRLTVL.

The chain recombines TRBV5-4 with TRBJ2-3; 9 positions agree with TRBD1. The CDR3 runs to 14 residues. The germline CDR1 and CDR2 sequences are SGHNT and YYREEE (reference sequence). V trimming: 4 bases; J trimming: 5 bases; junction bases outside the gene matches: 5. CDR3 nucleotide sequence: TGTGCCAGCAGCCAGACAGGGGGTCAAGATACGCAGTATTTT. This encodes CASSQTGGQDTQYF.